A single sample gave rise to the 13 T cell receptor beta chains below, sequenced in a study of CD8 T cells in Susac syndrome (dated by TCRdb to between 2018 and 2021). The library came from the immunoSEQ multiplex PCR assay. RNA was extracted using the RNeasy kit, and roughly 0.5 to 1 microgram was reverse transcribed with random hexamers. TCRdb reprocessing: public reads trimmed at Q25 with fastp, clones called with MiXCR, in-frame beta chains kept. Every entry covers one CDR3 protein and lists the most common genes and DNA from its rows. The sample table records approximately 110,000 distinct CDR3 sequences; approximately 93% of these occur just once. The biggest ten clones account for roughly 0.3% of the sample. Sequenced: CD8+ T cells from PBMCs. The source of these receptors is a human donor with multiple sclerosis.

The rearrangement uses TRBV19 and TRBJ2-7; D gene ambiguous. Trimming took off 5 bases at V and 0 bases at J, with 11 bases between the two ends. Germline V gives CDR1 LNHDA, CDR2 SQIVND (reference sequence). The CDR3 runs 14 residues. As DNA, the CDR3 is TGTGCCAGTAGTTCTACCCCGAGCTCCTACGAGCAGTACTTC. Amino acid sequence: CASSSTPSSYEQYF.

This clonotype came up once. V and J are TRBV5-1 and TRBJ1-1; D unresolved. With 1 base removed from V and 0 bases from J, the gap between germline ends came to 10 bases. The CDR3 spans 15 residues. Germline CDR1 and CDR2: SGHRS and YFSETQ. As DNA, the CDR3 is TGCGCCAGCAGCTTGTGGCACCCCATGAACACTGAAGCTTTCTTT. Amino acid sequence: CASSLWHPMNTEAFF.

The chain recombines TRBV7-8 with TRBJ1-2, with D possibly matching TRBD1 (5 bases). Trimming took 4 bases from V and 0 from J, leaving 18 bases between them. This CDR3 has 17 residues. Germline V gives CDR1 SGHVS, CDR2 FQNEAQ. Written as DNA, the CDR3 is TGTGCCAGCAGCTCCGATTCCGGGGGGGATCCTAACTATGGCTACACCTTC. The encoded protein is CASSSDSGGDPNYGYTF.

CDR3 sequence: CASSHISGGGKTGEQFF. Here the CDR3 DNA reads TGCGCCAGCAGCCATATTTCTGGTGGAGGAAAAACCGGGGAGCAGTTCTTC. The J gene is TRBJ2-1, the V gene TRBV4-1; D is possibly TRBD2 (5 bases). V shed 3 bases and J shed 10 bases, with 25 bases lying between them. CDR3 length: 17 amino acids. Germline V gives CDR1 MGHRA, CDR2 YSYEKL.

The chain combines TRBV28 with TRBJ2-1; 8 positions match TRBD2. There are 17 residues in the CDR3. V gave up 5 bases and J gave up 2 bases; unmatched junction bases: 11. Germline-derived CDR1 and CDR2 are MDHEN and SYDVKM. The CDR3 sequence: CASSPPVTSGPYNEQFF. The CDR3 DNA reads TGTGCCAGCAGTCCCCCCGTCACTAGCGGACCCTACAATGAGCAGTTCTTC.

CDR3 nucleotides: TGTGCCAGCAGCCCCCCTAGCGGGAGAGGCGGTGAGCAGTTCTTC. Protein: CASSPPSGRGGEQFF. The rearrangement links TRBV13 to TRBJ2-1; TRBD2 agrees at 10 bases. The trim removed 5 bases at V and 9 bases at J, leaving 10 bases unmatched. CDR3 length: 15 residues. Germline assignment: CDR1 PRHDT and CDR2 FYEKMQ (reference sequence).

CDR3 loop: CAISEGDIQYF. CDR3 sequence (DNA): TGTGCCATCTCTGAGGGGGACATTCAGTACTTC. The genes are TRBV2 and TRBJ2-4; a weak D match, TRBD1 (6 bases). This CDR3 comprises 11 residues. Trimming stripped 10 bases from V and 8 bases from J, with 12 bases between. The germline CDR1 and CDR2 sequences are SNHLY and FYNNEI.

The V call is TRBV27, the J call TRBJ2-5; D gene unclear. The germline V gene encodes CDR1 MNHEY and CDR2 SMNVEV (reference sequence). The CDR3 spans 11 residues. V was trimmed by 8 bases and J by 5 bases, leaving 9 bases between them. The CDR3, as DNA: TGTGCCAGCTGGCCCGGGGAGACCCAGTACTTC. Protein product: CASWPGETQYF.

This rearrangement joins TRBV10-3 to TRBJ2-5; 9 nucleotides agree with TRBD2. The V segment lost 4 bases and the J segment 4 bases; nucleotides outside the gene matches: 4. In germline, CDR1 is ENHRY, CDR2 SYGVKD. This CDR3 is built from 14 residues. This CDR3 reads CAISGGGARETQYF. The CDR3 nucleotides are TGTGCCATCAGTGGCGGGGGGGCCCGAGAGACCCAGTACTTC.

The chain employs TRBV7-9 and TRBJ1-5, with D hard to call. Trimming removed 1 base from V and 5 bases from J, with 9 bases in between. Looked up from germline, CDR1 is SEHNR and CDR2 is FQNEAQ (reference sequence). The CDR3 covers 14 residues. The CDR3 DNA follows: TGTGCCAGCAGCTTAGGGGCAGACGATCAGCCCCAGCATTTT. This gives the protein CASSLGADDQPQHF. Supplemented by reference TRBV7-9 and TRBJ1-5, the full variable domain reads DTGVSQNPRHKITKRGQNVTFRCDPISEHNRLYWYRQTLGQGPEFLTYFQNEAQLEKSRLLSDRFSAERPKGSFSTLEIQRTEQGDSAMYLCASSLGADDQPQHFGDGTRLSIL.

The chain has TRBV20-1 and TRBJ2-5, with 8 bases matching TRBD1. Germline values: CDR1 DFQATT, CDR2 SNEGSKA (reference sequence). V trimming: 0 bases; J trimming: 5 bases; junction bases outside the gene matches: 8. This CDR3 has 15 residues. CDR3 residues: CSARDIRGRWETQYF. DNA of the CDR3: TGCAGTGCTAGAGACATCAGGGGGCGCTGGGAGACCCAGTACTTC.

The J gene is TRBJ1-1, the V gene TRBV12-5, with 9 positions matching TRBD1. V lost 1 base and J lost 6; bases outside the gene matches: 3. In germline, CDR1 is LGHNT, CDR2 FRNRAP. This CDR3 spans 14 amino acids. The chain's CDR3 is CASGLGGTGSEAFF. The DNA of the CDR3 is TGTGCTAGTGGTTTGGGCGGGACAGGGTCTGAAGCTTTCTTT.

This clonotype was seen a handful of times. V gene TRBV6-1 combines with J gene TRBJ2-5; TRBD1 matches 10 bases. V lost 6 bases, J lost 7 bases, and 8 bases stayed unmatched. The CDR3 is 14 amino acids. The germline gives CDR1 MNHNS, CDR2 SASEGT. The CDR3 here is CASSLGQGPTTQYF. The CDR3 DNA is TGTGCCAGCAGCCTGGGACAGGGGCCCACGACCCAGTACTTC.